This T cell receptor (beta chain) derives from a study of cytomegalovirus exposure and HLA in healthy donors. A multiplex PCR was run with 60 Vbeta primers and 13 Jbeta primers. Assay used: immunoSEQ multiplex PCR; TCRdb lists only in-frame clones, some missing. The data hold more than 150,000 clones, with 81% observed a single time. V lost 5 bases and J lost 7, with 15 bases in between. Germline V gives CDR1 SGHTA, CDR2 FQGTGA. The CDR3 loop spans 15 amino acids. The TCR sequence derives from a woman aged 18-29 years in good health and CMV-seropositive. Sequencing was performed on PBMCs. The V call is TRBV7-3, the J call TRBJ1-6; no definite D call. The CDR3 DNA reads TGTGCCAGCAGCCCGAATTCGCGGGAGAATTCACCCCTCCACTTT. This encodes CASSPNSRENSPLHF.